Below, 13 T cell receptor beta chains from the same sample are listed, as sequenced in a study of CD4 T cells in relation to SARS-CoV-2 and coronaviruses. CD4+ T cells from unexposed donors were obtained before the COVID-19 pandemic (2011-2018). Isolation of CD4+ T cells took place after less than 13 days in culture. Sequencing was performed with immunoSEQ multiplex PCR; in TCRdb, only in-frame clones are kept and a portion is missing. The data hold roughly 24,000 clones, with 75% to 80% observed a single time. These receptors are not linked to any known antigen. The sequenced sample consisted of CD4+ T cells from PBMCs, cultured in vitro. These receptors all come from a human donor in good health.

The genes are TRBV5-1 and TRBJ1-1; D gene ambiguous. This CDR3 is built from 13 residues. Deletions cut 0 bases from V and 8 bases from J, with 11 bases between. Germline-derived CDR1 and CDR2 are SGHRS and YFSETQ. The CDR3 loop is CASSLGANQEAFF. As DNA, the CDR3 is TGCGCCAGCAGCTTGGGGGCGAACCAGGAAGCTTTCTTT.

This sequence joins TRBV11-2 and TRBJ2-4, with TRBD1 matching 7 bases. V lost 7 bases and J lost 0; bases outside the gene matches: 6. The CDR3 sequence is 15 residues long. The germline CDR1 and CDR2 sequences are SGHAT and FQNNGV. CDR3 amino acids: CASTNEGAAKNIQYF. In nucleotides, the CDR3 is TGTGCCAGCACCAACGAGGGGGCAGCCAAAAACATTCAGTACTTC.

V is TRBV18 and J is TRBJ2-1; the match to TRBD1 covers 7 bases. The J segment lost 14 bases and the V segment lost 2 bases, leaving 9 bases of the junction unmatched. This CDR3 is built from 13 residues. Germline CDR1 and CDR2: KGHSH and LQKENI. The CDR3 DNA sequence: TGTGCCAGCTCACCAAGGGACAGCGAAACAGAGTTCTTC. The encoded protein is CASSPRDSETEFF.

This sequence joins TRBV19 and TRBJ1-2; 8 bases are shared with TRBD1. CDR3 length equals 13 residues. With 7 bases clipped from V and 2 bases from J, the junction kept 3 bases outside the gene matches. Germline V CDR1 and CDR2: LNHDA, SQIVND (reference sequence). The CDR3 sequence is CASKRDRNYGYTF. CDR3 DNA sequence: TGTGCCAGTAAGCGGGACAGGAACTATGGCTACACCTTC.

The genes are TRBV7-8 and TRBJ1-1, with TRBD1 matching over 8 bases. The CDR3 is 17 residues long. Germline V lookup: CDR1 SGHVS, CDR2 FQNEAQ. J was trimmed by 4 bases and V by 0 bases; bases with no gene match: 10. The CDR3 DNA reads as TGTGCCAGCAGCTTAGCTGTTGGGCAGGGGGCCTCCACTGAAGCTTTCTTT. Its protein is CASSLAVGQGASTEAFF.

This clone was observed a few times. The chain recombines TRBV18 with TRBJ1-6, with 8 bases fitting TRBD1. The CDR3 extends over 13 amino acids. V dropped 3 bases and J dropped 8; count of bases not matched to a gene: 0. The germline V gene has CDR1 KGHSH and CDR2 LQKENI. CDR3 loop: CASSPDRDSPLHF. The CDR3 region has the DNA TGTGCCAGCTCACCGGACAGGGATTCACCCCTCCACTTT. Filled out from reference TRBV18 and TRBJ1-6, the complete variable domain reads NAGVMQNPRHLVRRRGQEARLRCSPMKGHSHVYWYRQLPEEGLKFMVYLQKENIIDESGMPKERFSAEFPKEGPSILRIQQVVRGDSAAYFCASSPDRDSPLHFGNGTRLTVT.

Comments on this clone: One end of the junction is discordant with germline, which a read error may explain. The rearrangement uses TRBV11-3 and TRBJ2-1; 8 bases line up with TRBD2. The CDR3 contains 15 residues. Germline CDR1 is SGHNT and CDR2 is YENEEA. CDR3 amino acids: CASSLTGGIYDEQFF. CDR3 DNA: TGTGCCAGCAGCTTAACGGGAGGGATCTACGATGAGCAGTTCTTC.

J is TRBJ1-3 and V is TRBV3-1 (or the pseudogene TRBV3-2); D call uncertain. V was pared by 2 bases and J by 0 bases, with 8 bases between. This CDR3 comprises 15 residues. In germline, CDR1 is LGHDT, CDR2 YNNKEL (reference sequence). The CDR3 DNA is TGTGCCAGCAGCCAAAGATCAAGCTCTGGAAACACCATATATTTT. This translates into CASSQRSSSGNTIYF.

The rearrangement links TRBV10-3 to TRBJ1-1; 7 bases match TRBD1. The CDR3 spans 14 residues. CDR1 is ENHRY and CDR2 is SYGVKD in the germline V gene. J lost 4 bases, V lost 6 bases, and 8 bases had no gene match. This CDR3 is CAIRGSTGSTEAFF. The CDR3 DNA follows: TGTGCCATCAGGGGGTCGACAGGGAGCACTGAAGCTTTCTTT.

This chain connects TRBV14 to TRBJ1-4; D unclear. Germline CDR1 is SGHDN and CDR2 is FVKESK. CDR3 length equals 14 residues. Trimming removed 4 bases at V and 3 bases at J, with 9 bases between. Written as DNA, the CDR3 is TGTGCCAGCAGCCCCCGGACGGCTAATGAAAAACTGTTTTTT. It codes for CASSPRTANEKLFF.

The V gene is TRBV10-2, the J gene TRBJ1-1; D gene uncertain. Between the trimmed V and J ends, which lost 7 bases and 4 bases, there was a span of 7 bases. Per germline, CDR1 WSHSY and CDR2 SAAADI. This CDR3 spans 11 amino acids. This CDR3 reads CASTSTTEAFF. The CDR3 DNA reads as TGCGCCAGCACTTCGACCACTGAAGCTTTCTTT.

The chain joins TRBV19 to TRBJ2-7, with 8 bases aligning to TRBD1. This CDR3 region has 15 residues. CDR1 and CDR2 (germline): LNHDA, SQIVND (reference sequence). Losses at the gene ends were 6 bases for V and 0 bases for J; bases not matched to a gene: 7. This CDR3 is CASSRTGTDSYEQYF. CDR3 coding DNA: TGTGCCAGTAGCCGGACAGGGACCGACTCCTACGAGCAGTACTTC.

This clone was seen just once. The gene calls are TRBV5-1 and TRBJ2-7; D is tentatively TRBD1 or TRBD2 (5 bases each). Deletions cut 0 bases from V and 3 bases from J, with 13 bases between. Germline lookup yields CDR1 SGHRS and CDR2 YFSETQ. This CDR3 spans 15 amino acids. The DNA for the CDR3 is TGCGCCAGCAGCTTGGTTGGGACGGGTAACTACGAGCAGTACTTC. It specifies CASSLVGTGNYEQYF.